Presented here are 8 T cell receptor beta chains from one specimen sequenced in a study of spatial heterogeneity in lung cancer. Time point in this sample: sample taken at primary tumor resection. Extraction of whole RNA from tumor, nontumor lung or frozen PBMC preceded unsorted sequencing. Using its own MiXCR run on the 5' RACE reads, TCRdb lists one record per CDR3 protein. The data show approximately 7,000 distinct CDR3 sequences, 4.5% to 7% seen once. The source material was normal lung tissue next to the tumor, sampled at surgery. The source is a female donor with early-stage non-small cell lung cancer.

The table lists this clonotype with a few counts. This beta chain is off target for a library built for alpha chains, so its abundance means little. This CDR3 reads CASRPGGGYNEQFF. For the CDR3, the DNA is TGCGCCAGCAGACCCGGGGGCGGCTACAATGAGCAGTTCTTC. This chain uses TRBV5-1 with TRBJ2-1; D could derive from TRBD1 or TRBD2 (6 bases each). Per the germline V gene, CDR1 is SGHRS and CDR2 is YFSETQ. The CDR3 sequence is 14 residues long. Trimming removed 5 bases from V and 3 bases from J, with 12 bases in between.

This clonotype was seen only a few times. The library was built for alpha chains, so this beta chain is an off-target read and its size means little. This chain connects TRBV27 to TRBJ1-1; no definite D call. The V gene's germline CDR1 is MNHEY and CDR2 SMNVEV (reference sequence). Trimming shortened V by 3 bases and J by 3 bases, and 8 bases separated the two germline ends. This CDR3 contains 13 residues. CDR3 protein: CASSLDSYTEAFF. The CDR3, as DNA: TGTGCCAGCAGTTTGGACTCCTACACTGAAGCTTTCTTT.

This clonotype is labeled medium-sized (0.01 to 0.1%). This beta chain represents an off-target read in a library built for alpha chains; its size is of limited meaning. The rearrangement links TRBV20-1 to TRBJ1-5; D gene unclear. There are 13 residues in the CDR3. Germline-derived CDR1 and CDR2 are DFQATT and SNEGSKA (reference sequence). Trimming took 0 bases from V and 4 from J, leaving 7 bases between them. CDR3 sequence reads: CSAREGRNQPQHF. CDR3 bases: TGCAGTGCTAGAGAGGGGAGGAATCAGCCCCAGCATTTT.

This clonotype was seen many times. This beta chain represents an off-target read in a library built for alpha chains; its size is of limited meaning. The chain employs TRBV3-1 and TRBJ1-6; a possible D gene is TRBD1 (5 bases). Germline-derived CDR1 and CDR2 are LGHDT and YNNKEL (reference sequence). The CDR3 loop spans 13 amino acids. V was pared by 3 bases and J by 6 bases, with 6 bases between. The CDR3: CASSQGTNSPLHF. The DNA for the CDR3 is TGTGCCAGCAGCCAGGGGACTAATTCACCCCTCCACTTT.

In its sample, this clonotype ranks as medium-sized. The library was built for alpha chains, so this beta chain is an off-target read and its size means little. The chain recombines TRBV12-3 or TRBV12-4 with TRBJ2-7; 9 bases are a match to TRBD2. CDR3 size: 14 residues. Trimming took 4 bases from V and 2 from J; bases not matched to a gene: 3. The CDR3 here is CASSWASGTYEQYF. The CDR3 DNA reads TGTGCCAGCAGTTGGGCTAGCGGGACCTACGAGCAGTACTTC.

For this clonotype: The size of this beta chain means little, since it is a stray read in a library made for alpha chains. The J gene is TRBJ1-5, the V gene TRBV7-9, with a tentative D call TRBD1 (6 bases). Germline V gene data show CDR1 as SEHNR and CDR2 as FQNEAQ (reference sequence). The CDR3 has 16 residues. V shed 1 base and J shed 0 bases, with 10 bases lying between them. The CDR3 loop reads CASSLGQGYSNQPQHF. The CDR3 region has the DNA TGTGCCAGCAGCTTAGGGCAGGGGTATAGCAATCAGCCCCAGCATTTT. The variable domain in full, with the rest retrieved from reference TRBV7-9 and TRBJ1-5, is DTGVSQNPRHKITKRGQNVTFRCDPISEHNRLYWYRQTLGQGPEFLTYFQNEAQLEKSRLLSDRFSAERPKGSFSTLEIQRTEQGDSAMYLCASSLGQGYSNQPQHFGDGTRLSIL.

This clonotype was picked up a small number of times. The size of this beta chain means little, since it is a stray read in a library made for alpha chains. This rearrangement joins TRBV27 to TRBJ2-5; D ambiguous. V lost 3 bases, J lost 1 base, and 18 bases lay in between. Looked up from germline, CDR1 is MNHEY and CDR2 is SMNVEV (reference sequence). This CDR3 region has 17 residues. The CDR3 loop is CASSFLQHPTGQETQYF. CDR3 nucleotide sequence: TGTGCCAGCAGTTTTTTGCAACACCCCACGGGCCAAGAGACCCAGTACTTC.

By frequency in the sample, this clonotype is medium-sized (0.01 to 0.1%). With the library built for alpha chains, this beta chain is off target and its frequency is not meaningful. The chain has TRBV2 and TRBJ2-1; weak D call: TRBD1 (5 bases). Germline V lookup: CDR1 SNHLY, CDR2 FYNNEI. Trimming stripped 2 bases from V and 1 base from J, with 6 bases between. There are 14 residues in the CDR3. CDR3 nucleotide sequence: TGTGCCAGCAGTGAACAGGGATCCTACAATGAGCAGTTCTTC. Translated, it gives CASSEQGSYNEQFF.